This record concerns one T cell receptor beta chain sequence. Per germline, CDR1 SGHNT and CDR2 YYREEE (reference sequence). CDR3 length: 12 amino acids. V lost 5 bases to trimming and J lost 1 base, with 6 bases between them. The data were taken from a study of naive CD8 T cells in extremely preterm neonates. Deliveries were elective term cesareans at roughly 35-43 weeks, with no labor or membrane rupture. Pregnancies with fetal demise were excluded. The table came from immunoSEQ multiplex PCR; TCRdb's copy has only in-frame clones and leaves some out. The sample yields around 7,500 clones, about 98% seen once.

The rearrangement links TRBV5-4 to TRBJ1-1; D is uncertain. Sample: naive CD8+ T cells from cord blood. This TCR was sampled from a newborn in good health. The CDR3 protein is CASSRQNTEAFF. As DNA, the CDR3 is TGTGCCAGCAGTCGACAGAACACTGAAGCTTTCTTT.